Sequencing of this T cell receptor beta chain was carried out in a study of T cells after yellow fever vaccination. The study's findings and limits: Few clonotypes appeared in both CD4 and CD8 compartments. Contamination by abundant bulk-population clonotypes could be present in FACS-sorted repertoires. Almost all vaccine-responding clonotypes escaped detection in sorted memory subsets on day 0.

Germline CDR1 MNHEY, CDR2 SVGEGT. The CDR3 is 15 amino acids. Trimming at V came to 6 bases and at J to 5 bases, leaving 9 bases not matched to a gene. This clonotype was detected ten times or more. A single record per CDR3 protein comes from TCRdb applying MiXCR to the 5' RACE reads. Among 13,000 or so distinct CDR3 sequences listed, 4.9% were seen once. The J gene is TRBJ2-2, the V gene TRBV6-2 or TRBV6-3; 7 bases are shared with TRBD2. This TCR was sampled from a man aged 25-45 years who received the YFV17D yellow fever vaccine. The specimen comprised PBMCs, either bulk or a sorted T-cell subset (CD4+, CD8+, memory, or dextramer-sorted; not recorded which), sampled 45 days after the yellow fever booster vaccination. CDR3 sequence reads: CASSAPVGGTGELFF. The CDR3 coding sequence is TGTGCCAGCAGCGCCCCTGTGGGGGGGACCGGGGAGCTGTTTTTT.